The 5 T cell receptor beta chains below were found in one sample sequenced in a study of blood T cell repertoires in COVID-19. Repertoires were generated with immunoSEQ multiplex PCR, while TCRdb's copy carries only in-frame clones and drops some. The sample shows fewer than 250,000 clones, over 70% of them seen only once. Sequencing input: peripheral blood. These receptor sequences come from a man aged 45-65 years with active or convalescent COVID-19.

The V call is TRBV9, the J call TRBJ2-7, with a weak D call TRBD2 (5 bases). The DNA end is a closer match to TRBJ2-5, so the J assignment may be wrong. The CDR3 spans 15 residues. Looked up from germline, CDR1 is SGDLS and CDR2 is YYNGEE. CDR3 bases: TGTGCCAGCAGCTTACGCCCGGGGAACCAAGAGACCCAGTACTTC. Translated, it gives CASSLRPGNQETQYF.

The chain recombines TRBV24-1 with TRBJ2-5, with a weak D call TRBD1 (5 bases). Germline V gene lookup returns CDR1 KGHDR and CDR2 SFDVKD. V dropped 6 bases and J dropped 2 bases, with 9 bases sitting between them. This CDR3 region has 13 residues. This chain's CDR3 is CATSPRDQETQYF. CDR3 sequence (DNA): TGTGCCACCAGTCCCAGGGATCAAGAGACCCAGTACTTC.

This sequence joins TRBV19 and TRBJ1-1; 8 bases align to TRBD1. This CDR3 comprises 14 residues. The junction had 2 bases not matched to a gene; V was cut back by 5 bases and J by 0 bases. Germline CDR1 and CDR2: LNHDA and SQIVND (reference sequence). The CDR3 region has the DNA TGTGCCAGTAGTTGGACAGGGTTGAACACTGAAGCTTTCTTT. This translates into CASSWTGLNTEAFF. Together with reference TRBV19 and TRBJ1-1, the CDR3 gives the full variable domain: DGGITQSPKYLFRKEGQNVTLSCEQNLNHDAMYWYRQDPGQGLRLIYYSQIVNDFQKGDIAEGYSVSREKKESFPLTVTSAQKNPTAFYLCASSWTGLNTEAFFGQGTRLTVV.

The chain couples TRBV9 to TRBJ2-7; 8 bases line up with TRBD2. Germline V gene lookup returns CDR1 SGDLS and CDR2 YYNGEE. J gave up 0 bases and V 3 bases, and 8 bases lay outside the gene matches. The CDR3 loop spans 16 amino acids. In DNA form, the CDR3 reads TGTGCCAGCAGCGGGAATAAGGCGGGGGGCTCCTACGAGCAGTACTTC. It specifies CASSGNKAGGSYEQYF.

V and J are TRBV28 and TRBJ1-2; 11 bases are shared with TRBD1. Germline CDR1 MDHEN, CDR2 SYDVKM. The V segment lost 4 bases and the J segment 2 bases; nucleotides outside the gene matches: 6. There are 16 residues in the CDR3. Written as DNA, the CDR3 is TGTGCCAGCAGTTCCCGAAGGGACAGGGGGAACTATGGCTACACCTTC. Encoded protein: CASSSRRDRGNYGYTF.